This T cell receptor (beta chain) was profiled in a study of TIL therapy for anti-PD-1-resistant metastatic lung cancer. Study details: Tumors were harvested before any PD-1/PD-L1 blockade.

Overall study findings and caveats: This highly selected cohort may not generalize to typical lung cancer patients.

Between the trimmed V and J ends, which lost 9 bases and 1 base, there was a span of 16 bases. The CDR3 consists of 14 residues. CDR1 is SNHLY and CDR2 is FYNNEI in the germline V gene. The time point here: pre-treatment sample, taken before nivolumab and TIL therapy. The libraries were made with immunoSEQ v3. This table comes from immunoSEQ multiplex PCR, and its TCRdb copy is limited to in-frame clones, with some not included. The table has roughly 60,000 clones, less than 85% seen once. Concerning this clone itself: What it recognizes is unknown.

This receptor was identified in a person aged 25-85 years with non-small cell lung cancer. Material: blood, obtained at baseline. V gene TRBV2 combines with J gene TRBJ2-7; TRBD1 might be the D (6 bases). CDR3 loop: CASQGRLGSYEQYF. The DNA of the CDR3 is TGTGCCAGTCAGGGGAGACTGGGTTCCTACGAGCAGTACTTC.